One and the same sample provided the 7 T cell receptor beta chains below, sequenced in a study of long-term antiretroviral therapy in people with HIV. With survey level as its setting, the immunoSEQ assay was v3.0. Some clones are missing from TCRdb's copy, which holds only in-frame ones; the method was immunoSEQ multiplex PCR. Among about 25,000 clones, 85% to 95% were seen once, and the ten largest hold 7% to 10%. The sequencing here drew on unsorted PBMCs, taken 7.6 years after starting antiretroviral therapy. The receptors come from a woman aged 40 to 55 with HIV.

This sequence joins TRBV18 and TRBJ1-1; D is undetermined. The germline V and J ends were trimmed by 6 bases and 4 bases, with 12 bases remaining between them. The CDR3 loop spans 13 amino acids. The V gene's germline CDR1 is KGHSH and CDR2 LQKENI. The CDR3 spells CASSLNAGTEAFF. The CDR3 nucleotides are TGTGCCAGCTCCCTCAATGCGGGCACTGAAGCTTTCTTT.

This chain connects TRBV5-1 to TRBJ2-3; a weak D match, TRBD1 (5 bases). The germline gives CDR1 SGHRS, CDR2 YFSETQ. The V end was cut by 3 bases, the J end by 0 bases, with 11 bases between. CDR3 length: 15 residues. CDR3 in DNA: TGCGCCAGCAGCTCCGGGCAGGGTAGCACAGATACGCAGTATTTT. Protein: CASSSGQGSTDTQYF.

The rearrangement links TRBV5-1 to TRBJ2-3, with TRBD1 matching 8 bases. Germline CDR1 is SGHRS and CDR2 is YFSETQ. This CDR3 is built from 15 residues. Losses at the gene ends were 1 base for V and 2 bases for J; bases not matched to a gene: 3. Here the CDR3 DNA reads TGCGCCAGCAGCTTGAAGACAGGGGACACAGATACGCAGTATTTT. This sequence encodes CASSLKTGDTDTQYF.

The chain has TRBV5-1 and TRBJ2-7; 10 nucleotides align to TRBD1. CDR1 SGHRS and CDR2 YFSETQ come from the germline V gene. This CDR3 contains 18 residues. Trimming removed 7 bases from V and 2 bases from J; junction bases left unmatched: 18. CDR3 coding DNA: TGCGCCAGCTTCCCCGGGGGACAGGGGTCCCCAGGGACCTACGAGCAGTACTTC. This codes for CASFPGGQGSPGTYEQYF.

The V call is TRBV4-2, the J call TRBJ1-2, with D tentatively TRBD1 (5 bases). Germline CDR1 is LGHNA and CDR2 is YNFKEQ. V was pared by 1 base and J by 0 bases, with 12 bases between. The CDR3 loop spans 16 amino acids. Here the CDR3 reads CASSQGGTASNYGYTF. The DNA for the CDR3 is TGTGCCAGCAGCCAAGGCGGGACGGCTTCTAACTATGGCTACACCTTC.

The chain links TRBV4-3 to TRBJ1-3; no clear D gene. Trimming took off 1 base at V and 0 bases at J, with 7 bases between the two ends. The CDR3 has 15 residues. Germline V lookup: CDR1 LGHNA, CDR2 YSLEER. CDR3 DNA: TGCGCCAGCAGCCAAGGGCAACACTCTGGAAACACCATATATTTT. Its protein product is CASSQGQHSGNTIYF.

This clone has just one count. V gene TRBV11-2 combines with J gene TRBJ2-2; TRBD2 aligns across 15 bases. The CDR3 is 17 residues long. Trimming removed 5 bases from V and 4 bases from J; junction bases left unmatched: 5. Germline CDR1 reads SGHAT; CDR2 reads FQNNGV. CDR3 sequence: CASSPGTSGGSTGELFF. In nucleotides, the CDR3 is TGTGCCAGCAGCCCAGGGACTAGCGGGGGGTCCACCGGGGAGCTGTTTTTT.